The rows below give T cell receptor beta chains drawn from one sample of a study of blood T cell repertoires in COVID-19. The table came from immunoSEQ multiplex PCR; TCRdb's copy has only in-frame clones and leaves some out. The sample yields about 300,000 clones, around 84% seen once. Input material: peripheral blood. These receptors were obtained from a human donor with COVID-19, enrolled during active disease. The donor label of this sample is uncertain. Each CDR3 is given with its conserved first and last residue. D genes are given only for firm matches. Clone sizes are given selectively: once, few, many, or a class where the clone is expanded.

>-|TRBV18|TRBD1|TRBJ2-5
CASSPGTGQETQYF
TGTGCCAGCTCACCCGGGACAGGTCAAGAGACCCAGTACTTC
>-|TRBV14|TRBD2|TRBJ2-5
CASSQNSGSETQYF
TGTGCCAGCAGCCAGAACAGCGGGAGTGAGACCCAGTACTTC
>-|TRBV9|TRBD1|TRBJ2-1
CASSEIGQGADEQFF
TGTGCCAGCAGCGAAATAGGTCAGGGGGCCGATGAGCAGTTCTTC
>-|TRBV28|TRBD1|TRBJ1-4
CASSLRTGGDGEKLFF
TGTGCCAGCAGTTTAAGGACAGGGGGTGATGGTGAAAAACTGTTTTTT
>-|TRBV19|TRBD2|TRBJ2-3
CASSIGRGSGDTQYF
TGTGCCAGTAGTATAGGCCGCGGGAGTGGAGATACGCAGTATTTT
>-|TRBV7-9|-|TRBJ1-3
CASSYHLDNSGNTIYF
TGTGCCAGCAGCTACCACTTGGACAACTCTGGAAACACCATATATTTT
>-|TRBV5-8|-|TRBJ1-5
CASSLGRGFNQPQHF
TGTGCCAGCAGCTTGGGTCGCGGGTTCAATCAGCCCCAGCATTTT
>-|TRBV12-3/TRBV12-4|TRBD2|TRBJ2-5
CASAWEGETQYF
TGTGCCAGCGCGTGGGAGGGGGAGACCCAGTACTTC
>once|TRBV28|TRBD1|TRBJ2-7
CASSSGQGYEQYF
TGTGCCAGCAGTTCCGGACAGGGATACGAGCAGTACTTC
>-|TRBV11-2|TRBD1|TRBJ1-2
CASSLGRTGAYGYTF
TGTGCCAGCAGCTTAGGAAGGACAGGGGCCTATGGCTACACCTTC
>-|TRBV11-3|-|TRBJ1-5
CASSFPHALSNQPQHF
TGTGCCAGCAGCTTTCCACACGCTTTAAGCAATCAGCCCCAGCATTTT
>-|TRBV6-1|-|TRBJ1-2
CASSEPFVSGTEGYTF
TGTGCCAGCAGTGAACCGTTTGTGTCCGGGACTGAAGGCTACACCTTC
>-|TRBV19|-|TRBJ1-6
CASTLDRIGGSPLHF
TGTGCCAGTACCCTCGACAGGATCGGCGGGTCACCCCTCCACTTT
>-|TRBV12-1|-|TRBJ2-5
CASGLSPQETQYF
TGTGCCAGCGGGCTTTCCCCTCAAGAGACCCAGTACTTC
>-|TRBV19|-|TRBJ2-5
CASREAHGGSVGETQYF
TGTGCCAGTAGAGAGGCCCATGGGGGGTCGGTAGGAGAGACCCAGTACTTC
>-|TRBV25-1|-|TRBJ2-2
CASRGRSNTGELFF
TGTGCCAGCAGGGGGCGATCGAACACCGGGGAGCTGTTTTTT
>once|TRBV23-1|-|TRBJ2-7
CASSQSGTPRWEYF
TGCGCCAGCAGTCAATCTGGGACACCTCGATGGGAGTACTTC
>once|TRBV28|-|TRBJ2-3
CASADPSSTDTQYF
TGTGCCAGCGCAGATCCTTCTAGCACAGATACGCAGTATTTT
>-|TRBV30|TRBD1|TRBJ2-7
CAWSVTGGSSYEQYF
TGTGCCTGGAGTGTGACAGGGGGCTCATCCTACGAGCAGTACTTC
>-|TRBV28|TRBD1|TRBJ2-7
CASRKTGQGAYEQYF
TGTGCCAGCAGAAAAACGGGACAGGGAGCCTACGAGCAGTACTTC
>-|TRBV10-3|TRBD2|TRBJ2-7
CAISALAGGPYEQYF
TGTGCCATCAGTGCACTAGCGGGAGGGCCGTACGAGCAGTACTTC
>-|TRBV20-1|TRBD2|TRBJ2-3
CSASTSGSADTQYF
TGCAGTGCTAGTACCAGCGGGAGCGCAGATACGCAGTATTTT
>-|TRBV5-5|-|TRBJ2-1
CASTRSLYNEQFF
TGTGCCAGTACACGTAGCCTTTACAATGAGCAGTTCTTC
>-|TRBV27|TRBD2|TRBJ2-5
CASSSGEREGKTQYF
TGTGCCAGCAGTTCAGGGGAGCGGGAGGGGAAGACCCAGTACTTC
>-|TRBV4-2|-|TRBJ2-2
CASSQDGGFGTGELFF
TGTGCCAGCAGCCAAGACGGCGGTTTTGGCACCGGGGAGCTGTTTTTT
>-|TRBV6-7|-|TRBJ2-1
CASSYRPSHNEQFF
TGTGCCAGCAGTTACCGCCCCAGTCACAATGAGCAGTTCTTC
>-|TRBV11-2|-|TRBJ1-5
CASSLGEGRQPQHF
TGTGCCAGCAGCTTGGGCGAGGGCCGGCAGCCCCAGCATTTT
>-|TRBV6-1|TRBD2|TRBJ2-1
CASSEPFGLAGVFF
TGTGCCAGCAGTGAACCTTTCGGACTAGCGGGAGTTTTCTTC
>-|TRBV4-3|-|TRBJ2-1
CASSQDSGRRGQFF
TGCGCCAGCAGCCAAGATTCCGGGCGCCGGGGGCAGTTCTTC
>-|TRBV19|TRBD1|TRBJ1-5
CASTDRGSQPQHF
TGTGCCAGTACTGACAGGGGCAGTCAGCCCCAGCATTTT
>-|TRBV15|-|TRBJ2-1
CATSRAGGVQGAEQFF
TGTGCCACCAGCAGAGCGGGGGGGGTACAGGGGGCCGAGCAGTTCTTC
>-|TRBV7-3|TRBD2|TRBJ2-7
CASSLVLAGSKYF
TGTGCCAGCAGCTTAGTCCTAGCGGGGAGTAAGTACTTC
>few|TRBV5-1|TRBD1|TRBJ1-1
CASSLEGGWKAFF
TGCGCCAGCAGCTTGGAAGGGGGCTGGAAAGCTTTCTTT
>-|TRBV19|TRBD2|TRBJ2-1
CASRIAGAYNEQFF
TGTGCCAGTAGAATAGCGGGAGCTTACAATGAGCAGTTCTTC
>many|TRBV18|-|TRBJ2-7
CASSPPPGRGEQYF
TGTGCCAGCTCACCCCCTCCCGGTCGTGGCGAGCAGTACTTC
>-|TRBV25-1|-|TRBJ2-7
CASTPDSRYEQYF
TGTGCCAGCACTCCCGACAGCCGATACGAGCAGTACTTC
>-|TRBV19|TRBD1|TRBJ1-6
CASSTGQGTFGSPLHF
TGTGCCAGTAGTACGGGACAGGGAACCTTTGGTTCACCCCTCCACTTT
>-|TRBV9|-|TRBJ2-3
CASSVGLAGRTDTQYF
TGTGCCAGCAGCGTAGGTCTGGCGGGAAGGACAGATACGCAGTATTTT
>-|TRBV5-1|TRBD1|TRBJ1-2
CASSPGTGTYGYTF
TGCGCCAGCAGCCCGGGGACAGGAACCTATGGCTACACCTTC
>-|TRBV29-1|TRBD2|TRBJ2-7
CSVGPSGREQYF
TGCAGCGTTGGGCCTAGCGGGAGGGAGCAGTACTTC
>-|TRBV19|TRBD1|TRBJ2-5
CASSLRTGDGETQYF
TGTGCCAGTAGTCTCCGGACAGGGGATGGGGAGACCCAGTACTTC
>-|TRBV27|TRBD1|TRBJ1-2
CASSLTGESYTF
TGTGCCAGCAGTTTAACAGGGGAAAGCTACACCTTC
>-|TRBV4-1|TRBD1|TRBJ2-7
CASSPTTGLEQYF
TGCGCCAGCAGCCCGACGACAGGGCTCGAGCAGTACTTC
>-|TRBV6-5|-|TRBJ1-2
CATNPSGMNLYTF
TGTGCCACAAATCCCTCGGGAATGAATCTCTACACCTTC
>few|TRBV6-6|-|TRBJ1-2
CASSYGRGDYGYTF
TGTGCCAGCAGTTACGGGAGGGGGGACTATGGCTACACCTTC
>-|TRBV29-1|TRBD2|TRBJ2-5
CSVERQGGQTQYF
TGCAGCGTTGAACGCCAGGGAGGGCAGACCCAGTACTTC
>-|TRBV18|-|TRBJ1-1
CASSPIQGPNTEAFF
TGTGCCAGCTCACCCATCCAGGGGCCGAACACTGAAGCTTTCTTT
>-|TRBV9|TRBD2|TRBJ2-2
CASSVRGLADNTGELFF
TGTGCCAGCAGCGTAAGGGGACTAGCGGATAACACCGGGGAGCTGTTTTTT
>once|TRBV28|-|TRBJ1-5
CASAEFYSNQPQHF
TGTGCCAGCGCTGAGTTTTATAGCAATCAGCCCCAGCATTTT
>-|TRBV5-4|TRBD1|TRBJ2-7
CASSSNRDRAYEQYF
TGTGCCAGCAGCTCGAACCGGGACAGGGCCTACGAGCAGTACTTC
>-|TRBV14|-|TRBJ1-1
CASSQVAGTEAFF
TGTGCCAGCAGCCAAGTGGCAGGCACTGAAGCTTTCTTT
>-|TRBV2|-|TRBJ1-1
CASSSSRGTEAFF
TGTGCCAGCAGCTCCTCAAGGGGGACTGAAGCTTTCTTT